This T cell receptor (beta chain) was captured by sequencing in a study of control samples from healthy donors and cancer patients. Profiled with immunoSEQ multiplex PCR; TCRdb holds only in-frame clones, not every one. The data contain around 130,000 clones, 85% to 95% of them singletons. Germline V lookup: CDR1 SGHAT, CDR2 FQNNGV. V gave up 1 base and J gave up 3 bases, with 7 bases separating them. This CDR3 contains 13 residues. The sequenced sample was PBMCs. The receptor was derived from a middle-aged man with head and neck cancer. The J gene is TRBJ2-7, the V gene TRBV11-2; the D is unclear. In DNA, the CDR3 is TGTGCCAGCAGCTTAGGCCTCCTCTACGAGCAGTACTTC. Residues: CASSLGLLYEQYF.